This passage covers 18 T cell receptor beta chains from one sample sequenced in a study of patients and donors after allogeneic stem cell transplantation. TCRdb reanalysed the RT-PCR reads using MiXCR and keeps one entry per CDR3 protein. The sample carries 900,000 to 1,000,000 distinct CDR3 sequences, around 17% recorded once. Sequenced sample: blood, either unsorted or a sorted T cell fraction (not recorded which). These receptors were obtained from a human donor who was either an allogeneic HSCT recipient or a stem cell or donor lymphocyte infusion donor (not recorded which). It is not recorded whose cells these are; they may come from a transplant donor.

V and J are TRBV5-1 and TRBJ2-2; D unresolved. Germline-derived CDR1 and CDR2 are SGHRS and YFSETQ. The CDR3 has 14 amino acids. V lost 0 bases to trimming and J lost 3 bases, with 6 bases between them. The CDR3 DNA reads TGCGCCAGCAGCTTGGACACTTACACCGGGGAGCTGTTTTTT. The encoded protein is CASSLDTYTGELFF.

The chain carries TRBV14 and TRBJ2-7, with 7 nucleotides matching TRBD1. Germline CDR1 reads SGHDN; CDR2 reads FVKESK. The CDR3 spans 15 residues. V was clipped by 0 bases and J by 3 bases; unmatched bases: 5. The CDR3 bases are TGTGCCAGCAGCCAAGACACACAGGGGAGCTACGAGCAGTACTTC. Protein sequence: CASSQDTQGSYEQYF.

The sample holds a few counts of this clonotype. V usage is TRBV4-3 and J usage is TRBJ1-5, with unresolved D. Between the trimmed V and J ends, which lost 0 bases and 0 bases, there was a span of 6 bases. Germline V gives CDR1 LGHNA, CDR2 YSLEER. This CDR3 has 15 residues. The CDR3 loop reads CASSQDLYSNQPQHF. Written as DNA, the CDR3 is TGCGCCAGCAGCCAAGATTTATATAGCAATCAGCCCCAGCATTTT.

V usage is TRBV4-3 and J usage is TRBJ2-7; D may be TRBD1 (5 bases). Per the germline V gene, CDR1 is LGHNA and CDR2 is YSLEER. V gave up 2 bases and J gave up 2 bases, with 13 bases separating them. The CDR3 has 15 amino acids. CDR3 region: CASSQWQGATYEQYF. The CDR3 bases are TGCGCCAGCAGCCAATGGCAAGGGGCAACCTACGAGCAGTACTTC.

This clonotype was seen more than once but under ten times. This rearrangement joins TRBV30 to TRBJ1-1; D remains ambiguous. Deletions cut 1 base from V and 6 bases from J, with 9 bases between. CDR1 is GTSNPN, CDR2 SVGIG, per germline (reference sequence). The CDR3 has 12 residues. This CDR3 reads CAWSEGIAEAFF. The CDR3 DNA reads TGTGCCTGGAGTGAAGGGATCGCTGAAGCTTTCTTT.

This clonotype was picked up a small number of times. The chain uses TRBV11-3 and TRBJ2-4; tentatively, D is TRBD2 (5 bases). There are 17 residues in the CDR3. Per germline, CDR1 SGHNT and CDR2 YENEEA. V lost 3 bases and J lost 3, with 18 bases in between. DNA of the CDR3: TGTGCCAGCAGCTTGGGTATGGGAGAAAGCGGCAAAAACATTCAGTACTTC. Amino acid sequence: CASSLGMGESGKNIQYF.

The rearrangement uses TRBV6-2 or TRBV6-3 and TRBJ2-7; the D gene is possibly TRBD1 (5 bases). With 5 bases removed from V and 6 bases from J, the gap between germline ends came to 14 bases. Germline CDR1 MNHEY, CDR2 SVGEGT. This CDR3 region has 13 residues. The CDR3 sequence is CASSKGREGEQYF. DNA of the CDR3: TGTGCCAGCAGTAAGGGCAGGGAAGGCGAGCAGTACTTC.

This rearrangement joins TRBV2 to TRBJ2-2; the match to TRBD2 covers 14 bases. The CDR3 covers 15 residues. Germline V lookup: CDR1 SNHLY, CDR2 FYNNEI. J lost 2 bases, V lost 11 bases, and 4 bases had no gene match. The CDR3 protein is CALGLAGDNTGELFF. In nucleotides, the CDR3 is TGTGCCCTGGGACTAGCGGGGGATAACACCGGGGAGCTGTTTTTT.

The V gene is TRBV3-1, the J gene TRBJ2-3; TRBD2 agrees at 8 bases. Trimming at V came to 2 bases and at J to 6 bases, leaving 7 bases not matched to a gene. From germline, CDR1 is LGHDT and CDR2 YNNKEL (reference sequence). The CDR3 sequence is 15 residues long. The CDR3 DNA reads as TGTGCCAGCAGCCAATTCAGGCGGGGGGCGGATACGCAGTATTTT. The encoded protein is CASSQFRRGADTQYF.

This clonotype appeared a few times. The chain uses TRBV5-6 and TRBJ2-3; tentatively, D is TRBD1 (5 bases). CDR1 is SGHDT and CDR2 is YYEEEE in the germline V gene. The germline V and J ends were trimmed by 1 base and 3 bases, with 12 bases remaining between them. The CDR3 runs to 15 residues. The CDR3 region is CASSLIGRTTDTQYF. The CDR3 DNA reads TGTGCCAGCAGCTTGATAGGCAGGACAACAGATACGCAGTATTTT. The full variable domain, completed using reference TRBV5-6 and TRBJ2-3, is DAGVTQSPTHLIKTRGQQVTLRCSPKSGHDTVSWYQQALGQGPQFIFQYYEEEERQRGNFPDRFSGHQFPNYSSELNVNALLLGDSALYLCASSLIGRTTDTQYFGPGTRLTVL.

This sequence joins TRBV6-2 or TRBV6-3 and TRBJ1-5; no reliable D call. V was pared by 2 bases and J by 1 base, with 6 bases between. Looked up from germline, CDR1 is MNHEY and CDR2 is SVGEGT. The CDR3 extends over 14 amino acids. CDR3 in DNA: TGTGCCAGCAGTTACGGTCTAAGCAATCAGCCCCAGCATTTT. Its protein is CASSYGLSNQPQHF.

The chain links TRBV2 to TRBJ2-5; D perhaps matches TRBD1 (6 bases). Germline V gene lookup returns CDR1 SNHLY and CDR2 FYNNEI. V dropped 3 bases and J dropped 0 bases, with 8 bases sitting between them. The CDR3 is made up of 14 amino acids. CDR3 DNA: TGTGCCAGCAGTGATGGACAGTACCAAGAGACCCAGTACTTC. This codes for CASSDGQYQETQYF.

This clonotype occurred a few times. CDR3 in amino acids: CSARGSSSGSPDTQYF. The DNA for the CDR3 is TGCAGTGCTAGAGGGTCGTCTAGCGGGTCCCCGGATACGCAGTATTTT. V is TRBV20-1 and J is TRBJ2-3, with 8 bases aligning to TRBD2. Germline-derived CDR1 and CDR2 are DFQATT and SNEGSKA (reference sequence). The CDR3 is 16 residues long. V shed 1 base, J shed 6 bases, and the junction held 12 bases outside the gene matches.

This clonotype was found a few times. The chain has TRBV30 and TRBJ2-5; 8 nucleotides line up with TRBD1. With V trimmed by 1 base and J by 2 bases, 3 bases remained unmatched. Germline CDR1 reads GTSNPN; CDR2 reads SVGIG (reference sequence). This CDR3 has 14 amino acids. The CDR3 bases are TGTGCCTGGAGTGGTGACAGGGGACAAGAGACCCAGTACTTC. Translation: CAWSGDRGQETQYF.

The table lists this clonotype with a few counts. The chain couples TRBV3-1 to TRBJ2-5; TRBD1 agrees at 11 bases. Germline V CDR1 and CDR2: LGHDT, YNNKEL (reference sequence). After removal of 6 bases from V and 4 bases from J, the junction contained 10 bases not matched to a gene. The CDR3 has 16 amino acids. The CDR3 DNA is TGTGCCAGCAGTCAACGAAAGGGACAGGGGGGAGAGACCCAGTACTTC. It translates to CASSQRKGQGGETQYF.

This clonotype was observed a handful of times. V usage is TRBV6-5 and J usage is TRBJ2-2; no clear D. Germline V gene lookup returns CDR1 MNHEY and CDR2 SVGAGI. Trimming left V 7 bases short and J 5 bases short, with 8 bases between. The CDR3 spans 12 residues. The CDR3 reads CASKRETGELFF. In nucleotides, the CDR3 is TGTGCCAGCAAGCGCGAAACCGGGGAGCTGTTTTTT.

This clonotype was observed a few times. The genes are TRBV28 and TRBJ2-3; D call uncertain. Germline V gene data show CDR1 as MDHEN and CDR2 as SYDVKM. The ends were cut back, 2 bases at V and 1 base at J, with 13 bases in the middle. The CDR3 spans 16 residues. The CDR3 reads CASSLIPRQRTDTQYF. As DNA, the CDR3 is TGTGCCAGCAGTTTAATACCTAGACAACGCACAGATACGCAGTATTTT.

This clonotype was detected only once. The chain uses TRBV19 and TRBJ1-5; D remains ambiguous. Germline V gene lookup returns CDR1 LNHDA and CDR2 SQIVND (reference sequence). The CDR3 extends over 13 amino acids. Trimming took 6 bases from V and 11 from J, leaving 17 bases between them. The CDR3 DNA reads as TGTGCCAGTAGCCCAAACCCCGGATCAGCCCAGCATTTT. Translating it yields CASSPNPGSAQHF. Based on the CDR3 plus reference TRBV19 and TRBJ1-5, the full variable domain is DGGITQSPKYLFRKEGQNVTLSCEQNLNHDAMYWYRQDPGQGLRLIYYSQIVNDFQKGDIAEGYSVSREKKESFPLTVTSAQKNPTAFYLCASSPNPGSAQHFGDGTRLSIL.